These 30 T cell receptor beta chains came from one sample sequenced in a study of prognosis after radiotherapy for stage I lung cancer. Multiplex PCR in two rounds served to amplify TCR beta CDR3 from genomic DNA. It was primers specific to each TRBV and TRBJ gene that first-round PCR used. Each CDR3 protein gets one entry after TCRdb re-called the multiplex PCR reads with MiXCR. The table has some 56,000 distinct CDR3 sequences, about 30% seen once. This sample comprised PBMCs, obtained before or after stereotactic body radiation therapy (not recorded which). These receptor sequences come from a donor over 45 with non-small cell lung cancer.

There are many counts of this clonotype. V is TRBV24-1 and J is TRBJ1-2, with D uncertain. The CDR3 has 13 residues. The germline V gene encodes CDR1 KGHDR and CDR2 SFDVKD. V was pared by 2 bases and J by 4 bases, with 7 bases between. The CDR3 region is CATSDSGRYGYTF. For the CDR3, the DNA is TGTGCCACCAGTGATTCGGGCCGCTATGGCTACACCTTC.

This clonotype was found many times. This chain joins TRBV20-1 and TRBJ2-1; D may be TRBD1 (6 bases). The V gene's germline CDR1 is DFQATT and CDR2 SNEGSKA (reference sequence). The V and J ends lost 3 bases and 5 bases respectively, with 23 bases between them. The CDR3 contains 17 residues. The CDR3 here is CSARARTARGPNNEQFF. CDR3 coding DNA: TGCAGTGCTAGGGCCCGGACAGCCCGGGGTCCCAACAATGAGCAGTTCTTC.

This clonotype was detected ten times or more. This chain links TRBV2 with TRBJ1-2; unclear D gene. This CDR3 has 11 residues. Deletions cut 3 bases from V and 5 bases from J, with 4 bases between. Germline values: CDR1 SNHLY, CDR2 FYNNEI. The CDR3 protein is CASSEEYGYTF. In DNA form, the CDR3 reads TGTGCCAGCAGTGAGGAGTATGGCTACACCTTC.

This clonotype occurred a few times. At one end, the junction sequence differs from germline, possibly due to a read error. The chain couples TRBV5-6 to TRBJ1-5, with 7 positions matching TRBD1. Per the germline V gene, CDR1 is SGHDT and CDR2 is YYEEEE. This CDR3 is 15 amino acids long. Here the CDR3 DNA reads TGTGCCAGCAGCTTGAGTGGGACAGTCAATCGGCCCCAGCATTTT. Translated, it gives CASSLSGTVNRPQHF.

As concerns this clonotype: One end of the junction is discordant with germline, which a read error may explain. This chain links TRBV6-1 with TRBJ1-5, with D possibly matching TRBD1 (6 bases). CDR1 and CDR2 from the germline V gene are MNHNS and SASEGT. The CDR3 is 16 residues long. The CDR3 DNA sequence: TGTGCCAGCAGTCCTTCAGCCAGGGGAGGCAATCAGCCCAAGCATTTT. It encodes CASSPSARGGNQPKHF.

This clonotype was recorded at least ten times. The rearrangement links TRBV12-5 to TRBJ2-1, with 10 positions matching TRBD1. The germline gives CDR1 LGHNT, CDR2 FRNRAP. The V segment lost 1 base and the J segment 6 bases; nucleotides outside the gene matches: 3. This CDR3 region has 15 residues. The CDR3 region is CASGLGTGGSNEQFF. CDR3 DNA sequence: TGTGCTAGTGGTTTGGGGACAGGGGGTTCCAATGAGCAGTTCTTC.

V is TRBV6-2 or TRBV6-3 and J is TRBJ1-1, with a weak D call TRBD1 (6 bases). Germline-derived CDR1 and CDR2 are MNHEY and SVGEGT. This CDR3 comprises 16 residues. V was trimmed by 2 bases and J by 4 bases, leaving 17 bases between them. As DNA, the CDR3 is TGTGCCAGCAGTTACACCTCTGGACAGATGAGCACTGAAGCTTTCTTT. It yields the protein CASSYTSGQMSTEAFF.

This clonotype was counted at least ten times. The chain employs TRBV12-3 or TRBV12-4 and TRBJ1-4; D not resolved. The V end was cut by 6 bases, the J end by 4 bases, with 12 bases between. The CDR3 length is 14 residues. CDR3 nucleotides: TGTGCCAGCAGCCCTACAGTTATTAATGAAAAACTGTTTTTT. Translation: CASSPTVINEKLFF.

This clonotype was observed many times. The V and J genes are TRBV9 and TRBJ2-1; 14 bases map to TRBD2. Trimming took 2 bases from V and 6 from J; bases not matched to a gene: 7. Per the germline V gene, CDR1 is SGDLS and CDR2 is YYNGEE. The length of the CDR3 is 17 residues. DNA of the CDR3: TGTGCCAGCAGCGTTTCGACTAGCGGGGGGGCAGGCAATGAGCAGTTCTTC. It is translated as CASSVSTSGGAGNEQFF.

This clonotype was observed at least ten times. The rearrangement uses TRBV19 and TRBJ2-1, with 12 nucleotides matching TRBD2. In germline, CDR1 is LNHDA, CDR2 SQIVND (reference sequence). V trimming: 4 bases; J trimming: 10 bases; junction bases outside the gene matches: 8. The CDR3 is 15 residues long. CDR3 coding DNA: TGTGCCAGTAGTACTCTAGCGGGGGGGGGAGGGGAGCAGTTCTTC. This codes for CASSTLAGGGGEQFF.

This clonotype showed up many times. The V gene is TRBV9, the J gene TRBJ1-1; D call uncertain. V was clipped by 3 bases and J by 1 base, with 7 bases between them. CDR1 SGDLS and CDR2 YYNGEE come from the germline V gene. The CDR3 spans 13 residues. CDR3 amino acids: CASSAAPNTEAFF. In nucleotides, the CDR3 is TGTGCCAGCAGCGCCGCCCCGAACACTGAAGCTTTCTTT. The whole variable domain, remainder taken from reference TRBV9 and TRBJ1-1, is DSGVTQTPKHLITATGQRVTLRCSPRSGDLSVYWYQQSLDQGLQFLIQYYNGEERAKGNILERFSAQQFPDLHSELNLSSLELGDSALYFCASSAAPNTEAFFGQGTRLTVV.

The rearrangement joins TRBV4-2 to TRBJ2-4; tentatively, D is TRBD1 or TRBD2 (6 bases each). There are 15 residues in the CDR3. Deletions cut 1 base from V and 3 bases from J, with 10 bases between. CDR1 is LGHNA and CDR2 is YNFKEQ in the germline V gene. CDR3 region: CASSQGGGGKNIQYF. The DNA for the CDR3 is TGTGCCAGCAGCCAAGGAGGAGGGGGCAAAAACATTCAGTACTTC.

With respect to this clonotype: A much larger clone differs by one base, so this may be a read error. The V and J genes are TRBV12-3 or TRBV12-4 and TRBJ2-5, with D unclear. This CDR3 region has 12 residues. CDR3 coding DNA: TGTGCCAGCGGGGAACTTCAAGAGACCCTGTACTTC. Its translation: CASGELQETLYF.

This clonotype was recorded many times. The CDR3 DNA reads TGCGCCAGCAGCTTGGGGGCCGGGACAGGGGTCCCGGATACGCAGTATTTT. Amino acids: CASSLGAGTGVPDTQYF. The chain has TRBV5-1 and TRBJ2-3; 10 bases line up with TRBD1. The CDR3 is 17 residues long. The J segment lost 6 bases and the V segment lost 0 bases, leaving 10 bases of the junction unmatched. CDR1 and CDR2 (germline): SGHRS, YFSETQ.

This clonotype was seen many times. The chain couples TRBV19 to TRBJ2-2, with 8 bases identical to TRBD1. Per germline, CDR1 LNHDA and CDR2 SQIVND (reference sequence). CDR3 length: 16 amino acids. J gave up 3 bases and V 7 bases, and 10 bases lay outside the gene matches. As DNA, the CDR3 is TGTGCCAGTAAATGGGCGGCAGGGGGCTACACCGGGGAGCTGTTTTTT. Its protein is CASKWAAGGYTGELFF.

The table lists this clonotype with many counts. The chain employs TRBV3-1 and TRBJ1-2; D gene unclear. The CDR3 has 11 amino acids. Germline V gives CDR1 LGHDT, CDR2 YNNKEL (reference sequence). V was pared by 3 bases and J by 7 bases, with 6 bases between. The CDR3 sequence: CASSQEGGYTF. CDR3 coding DNA: TGTGCCAGCAGCCAGGAAGGTGGCTACACCTTC.

This clonotype was observed many times. CDR3 DNA: TGCGCCAGCAGCCAAGAGACAGCCAATTCACCCCTCCACTTT. As protein: CASSQETANSPLHF. The rearrangement joins TRBV4-3 to TRBJ1-6, with D possibly matching TRBD1 (5 bases). Germline lookup yields CDR1 LGHNA and CDR2 YSLEER. The ends were cut back, 0 bases at V and 7 bases at J, with 7 bases in the middle. This CDR3 region has 14 residues.

As for this clonotype: A read error is likely here: a far larger clone is one base away. This chain connects TRBV6-2 or TRBV6-3 to TRBJ1-1, with D unclear. Germline V gene sequence: CDR1 MNHEY, CDR2 SVGEGT. This CDR3 spans 13 amino acids. The CDR3, as DNA: TGTGCCAGCAGTGAAGTGTCGAACACTGAAGATTTCTTT. This codes for CASSEVSNTEDFF.

This clonotype was observed many times. The chain uses TRBV5-6 and TRBJ2-1, with a tentative D call TRBD2 (5 bases). There are 14 residues in the CDR3. CDR1 is SGHDT and CDR2 is YYEEEE in the germline V gene. Trimming stripped 0 bases from V and 7 bases from J, with 11 bases between. The CDR3 sequence: CASSLDLGSNEQFF. As DNA, the CDR3 is TGTGCCAGCAGCTTGGATTTGGGGAGTAATGAGCAGTTCTTC.

As to this clonotype: Only one base separates this from a far larger clonotype, so it likely reflects a read error. J is TRBJ2-3 and V is TRBV6-1; 7 bases line up with TRBD1. CDR1 and CDR2 from the germline V gene are MNHNS and SASEGT. The CDR3 length is 14 residues. V was pared by 7 bases and J by 4 bases, with 8 bases of the junction left unmatched. This CDR3 reads CASKPDRMADTQYF. The CDR3 DNA sequence: TGTGCCAGCAAGCCGGACAGGATGGCAGATACGCAGTATTTT.

A remark on this clonotype: A much larger clone lies a single base off, so this may be a read error. No conserved phenylalanine or tryptophan is present at the end of the CDR3, so a read error is the likely explanation. The V call is TRBV6-2 or TRBV6-3, the J call TRBJ1-1; D ambiguous. Trimming pared 10 bases from V and 0 bases from J, leaving 9 bases between. From germline, CDR1 is MNHEY and CDR2 SVGEGT. CDR3 length: 12 residues. CDR3 amino acids: CAIGEMNTEAFL. DNA for the CDR3: TGTGCCATCGGAGAAATGAACACTGAAGCTTTCCTT.

This clonotype was seen at least ten times. The chain combines TRBV5-1 with TRBJ2-5, with 9 bases lining up with TRBD2. Germline V gene data show CDR1 as SGHRS and CDR2 as YFSETQ. This CDR3 comprises 16 residues. The junction had 4 bases not matched to a gene; V was cut back by 0 bases and J by 1 base. CDR3 bases: TGCGCCAGCAGCTTGGCATCTAGCGGGGCCCAAGAGACCCAGTACTTC. It encodes CASSLASSGAQETQYF.

This clonotype was detected ten times or more. CDR3 in amino acids: CASGSYTGQGGYTF. The CDR3, as DNA: TGTGCTAGTGGTTCCTATACGGGACAGGGTGGCTACACCTTC. This rearrangement joins TRBV12-5 to TRBJ1-2, with 9 bases identical to TRBD1. V dropped 4 bases and J dropped 7; count of bases not matched to a gene: 7. The CDR3 length is 14 residues. Germline assignment: CDR1 LGHNT and CDR2 FRNRAP.

This clonotype is judged medium-sized. CDR3 DNA: TGTGCCAGCAGTCTGTCAGGGACAGGGTATCGTGAGCAGTTCTTC. This gives the protein CASSLSGTGYREQFF. The rearrangement joins TRBV6-1 to TRBJ2-1; TRBD1 agrees at 9 bases. Unmatched junction bases numbered 11, after V lost 5 bases and J lost 9 bases. There are 15 residues in the CDR3. In germline, CDR1 is MNHNS, CDR2 SASEGT.

This clonotype was seen many times. Here the CDR3 DNA reads TGTGCCAGTAGCACCTCCCCGGGACTAGCTTTTAATGAGCAGTTCTTC. It specifies CASSTSPGLAFNEQFF. This sequence joins TRBV19 and TRBJ2-1, with 9 bases lining up with TRBD2. In germline, CDR1 is LNHDA, CDR2 SQIVND (reference sequence). Germline trimming cut 6 bases from V and 7 bases from J; bases unmatched to any gene: 13. The CDR3 covers 16 residues. Using reference TRBV19 and TRBJ2-1 for the parts outside the CDR3, the full variable domain is DGGITQSPKYLFRKEGQNVTLSCEQNLNHDAMYWYRQDPGQGLRLIYYSQIVNDFQKGDIAEGYSVSREKKESFPLTVTSAQKNPTAFYLCASSTSPGLAFNEQFFGPGTRLTVL.

The V gene is TRBV6-5, the J gene TRBJ2-2, with no clear D. Per the germline V gene, CDR1 is MNHEY and CDR2 is SVGAGI. The CDR3 loop spans 16 amino acids. The V and J ends lost 4 bases and 5 bases respectively, with 17 bases between them. CDR3 nucleotide sequence: TGTGCCAGCAGTTTAACATGCCTGTGGAATACCGGGGAGCTGTTTTTT. Its protein is CASSLTCLWNTGELFF.

This clonotype was observed many times. This sequence joins TRBV30 and TRBJ1-1; D is ambiguous. V shed 0 bases and J shed 10 bases, with 15 bases lying between them. The CDR3 runs 13 residues. CDR1 is GTSNPN, CDR2 SVGIG, per germline (reference sequence). The DNA for the CDR3 is TGTGCCTGGAGTGTAGAGCGATCCCGGCCAGCTTTCTTT. Protein: CAWSVERSRPAFF.

This clonotype was counted ten times or more. The chain links TRBV20-1 to TRBJ1-6; tentative D call: TRBD1 (5 bases). Germline CDR1 is DFQATT and CDR2 is SNEGSKA (reference sequence). CDR3 length equals 15 residues. Trimming took 0 bases from V and 9 from J, leaving 15 bases between them. CDR3 protein: CSARDRAGTISPLHF. The CDR3 bases are TGCAGTGCTAGAGATCGGGCAGGGACTATTTCACCCCTCCACTTT.

Regarding this clonotype: This likely came from a read error, as a far larger clone is one base away. The CDR3 spells CATSDLMPQHF. DNA for the CDR3: TGTGCCACCTCCGACCTCATGCCCCAGCATTTT. V gene TRBV6-4 combines with J gene TRBJ1-5; D gene uncertain. Germline V gives CDR1 MRHNA, CDR2 SNTAGT. There are 11 residues in the CDR3. V shed 10 bases and J shed 9 bases, with 13 bases lying between them.

Turning to this clonotype: A read error is possible here, since a much larger clone lies one base away. The CDR3: CASSLDLMGEGKTQYF. The CDR3 region has the DNA TGTGCCAGCAGCTTAGATCTAATGGGGGAGGGAAAGACCCAGTACTTC. This chain uses TRBV11-3 with TRBJ2-5; 7 nucleotides match TRBD2. The J segment lost 6 bases and the V segment lost 0 bases, leaving 10 bases of the junction unmatched. Germline CDR1 reads SGHNT; CDR2 reads YENEEA. The CDR3 totals 16 residues.